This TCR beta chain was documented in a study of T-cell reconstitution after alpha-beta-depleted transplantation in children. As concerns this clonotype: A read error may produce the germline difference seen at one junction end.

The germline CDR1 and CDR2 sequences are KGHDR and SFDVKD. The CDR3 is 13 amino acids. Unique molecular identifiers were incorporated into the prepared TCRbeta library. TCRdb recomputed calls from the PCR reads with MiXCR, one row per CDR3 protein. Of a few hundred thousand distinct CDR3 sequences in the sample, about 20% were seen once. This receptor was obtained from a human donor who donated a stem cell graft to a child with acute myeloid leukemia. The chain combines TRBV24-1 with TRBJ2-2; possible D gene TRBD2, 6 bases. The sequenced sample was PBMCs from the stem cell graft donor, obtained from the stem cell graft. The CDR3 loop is CATSLSGSREPFF. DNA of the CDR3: TGTGCCACCAGTCTTTCCGGGAGTCGGGAGCCGTTTTTT.